The clone carrying this T cell receptor beta chain was counted a single time. Its specificity is unknown. Other DNA sequences within the sample encode an identical CDR3. Sequencing was performed with immunoSEQ multiplex PCR; in TCRdb, only in-frame clones are kept and a portion is missing. The table records 95,000 to 150,000 clones, approximately 89% of them present only once. The data were obtained in a study of T cell responses to AZD1222 COVID-19 vaccine. General observations from the study: In the spike-specific TCR repertoire, nearly half reportedly target unmutated variant regions. None of the repertoires were sampled until the peak T cell response had passed. Dominant at 160-218 and 743-854, vaccine-associated CD4 TCRs also spanned spike.

Source: peripheral blood, taken on day 0 of AZD1222 vaccination. This clonotype was obtained from an adult in good health.

Here the CDR3 DNA reads TGTGCCAGCAGCCCCCAGGGGCGACGGACTGAAGCTTTCTTT. Encoded protein: CASSPQGRRTEAFF. The rearrangement joins TRBV7-2 to TRBJ1-1; maybe TRBD1 (6 bases). CDR3 length: 14 amino acids. V lost 5 bases to trimming and J lost 5 bases, with 15 bases between them. Germline V gene data show CDR1 as SGHTA and CDR2 as FQGNSA.